This T cell receptor (beta chain) stems from a study of HIV-infected patients and healthy controls. The study's findings and limits: HIV-infected repertoires had significantly higher mean Gini indices than controls, possibly reflecting oligoclonality. HIV-infected patients and controls differed significantly in mean usage of eight alpha and eight beta V genes. The diversity differences were not explained by slight age and sex differences between study cohorts.

Approximately 500 ng RNA was reverse transcribed with alpha and beta constant-region primers. Alpha and beta chain libraries were made separately by chain-specific third strand synthesis with multiplexing indices. TCRdb analysed the 5' RACE reads with MiXCR anew, one entry per CDR3 protein. The sample contains 5,500 to 7,500 distinct CDR3 sequences, approximately 20% of which appear only once. Whole blood was used without fractionation, so all unsorted peripheral T cells were included. A word on this clonotype: Its antigen is currently unknown.

CDR1 is LGHNA, CDR2 YSLEER, per germline. Trimming at V came to 3 bases and at J to 6 bases, leaving 8 bases not matched to a gene. CDR3 length: 15 residues. This sample comprised blood, obtained before antiretroviral therapy. This chain uses TRBV4-3 with TRBJ2-1; 7 bases map to TRBD2. The sequence was collected from an adult with HIV infection. In DNA form, the CDR3 reads TGCGCCAGCAGCCAGCTAGCGGACGGGGGCAATGAGCAGTTCTTC. Encoded protein: CASSQLADGGNEQFF.